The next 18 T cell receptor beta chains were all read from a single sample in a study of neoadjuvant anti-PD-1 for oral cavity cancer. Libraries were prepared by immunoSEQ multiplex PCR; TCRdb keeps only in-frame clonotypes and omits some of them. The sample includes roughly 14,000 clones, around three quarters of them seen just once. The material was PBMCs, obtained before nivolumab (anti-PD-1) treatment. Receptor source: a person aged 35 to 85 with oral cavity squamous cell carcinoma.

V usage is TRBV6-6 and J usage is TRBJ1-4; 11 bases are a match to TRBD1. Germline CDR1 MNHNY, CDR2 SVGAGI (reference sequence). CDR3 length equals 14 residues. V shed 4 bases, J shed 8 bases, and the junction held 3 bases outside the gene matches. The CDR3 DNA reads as TGTGCCAGCAGTTGGGGACAGGGGGGGGAAAAACTGTTTTTT. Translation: CASSWGQGGEKLFF.

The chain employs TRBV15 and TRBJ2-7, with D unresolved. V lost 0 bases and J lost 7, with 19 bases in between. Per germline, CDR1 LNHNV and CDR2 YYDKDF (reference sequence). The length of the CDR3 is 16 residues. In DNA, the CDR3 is TGTGCCACCAGCAGAGACCCCAAACACGTATTCGGGGAGCAGTACTTC. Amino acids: CATSRDPKHVFGEQYF. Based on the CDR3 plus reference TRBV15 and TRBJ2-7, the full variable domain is DAMVIQNPRYQVTQFGKPVTLSCSQTLNHNVMYWYQQKSSQAPKLLFHYYDKDFNNEADTPDNFQSRRPNTSFCFLDIRSPGLGDTAMYLCATSRDPKHVFGEQYFGPGTRLTVT.

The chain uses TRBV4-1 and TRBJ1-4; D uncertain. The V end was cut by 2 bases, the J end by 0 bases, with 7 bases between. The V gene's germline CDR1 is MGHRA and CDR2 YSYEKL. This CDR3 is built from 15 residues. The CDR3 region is CASSQIQPTNEKLFF. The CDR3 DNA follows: TGCGCCAGCAGCCAAATACAGCCAACTAATGAAAAACTGTTTTTT.

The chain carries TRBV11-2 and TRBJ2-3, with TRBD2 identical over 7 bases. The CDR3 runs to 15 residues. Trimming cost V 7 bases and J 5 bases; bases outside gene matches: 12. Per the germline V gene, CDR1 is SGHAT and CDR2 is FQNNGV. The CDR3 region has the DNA TGTGCCAGCAATTGGGGGGGGACTGCCGGAGATACGCAGTATTTT. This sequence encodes CASNWGGTAGDTQYF. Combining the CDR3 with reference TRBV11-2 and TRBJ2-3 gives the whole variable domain EAGVAQSPRYKIIEKRQSVAFWCNPISGHATLYWYQQILGQGPKLLIQFQNNGVVDDSQLPKDRFSAERLKGVDSTLKIQPAKLEDSAVYLCASNWGGTAGDTQYFGPGTRLTVL.

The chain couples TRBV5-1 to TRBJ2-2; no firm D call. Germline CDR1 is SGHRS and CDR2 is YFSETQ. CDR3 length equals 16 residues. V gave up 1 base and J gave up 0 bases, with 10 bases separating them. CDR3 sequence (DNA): TGCGCCAGCAGCTTGATGGGCGTTTCGAACACCGGGGAGCTGTTTTTT. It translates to CASSLMGVSNTGELFF.

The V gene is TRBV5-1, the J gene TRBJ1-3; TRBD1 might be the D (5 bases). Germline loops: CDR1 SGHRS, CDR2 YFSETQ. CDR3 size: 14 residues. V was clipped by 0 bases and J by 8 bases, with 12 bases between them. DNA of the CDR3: TGCGCCAGCAGCTTGGGGGGACTGTGGGACACCATATATTTT. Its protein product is CASSLGGLWDTIYF.

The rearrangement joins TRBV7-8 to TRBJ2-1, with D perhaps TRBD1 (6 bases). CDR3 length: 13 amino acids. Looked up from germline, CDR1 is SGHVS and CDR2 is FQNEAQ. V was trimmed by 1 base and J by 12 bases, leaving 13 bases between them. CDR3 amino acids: CASSLGWTEVQFF. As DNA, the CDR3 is TGTGCCAGCAGCTTAGGGTGGACAGAAGTGCAGTTCTTC.

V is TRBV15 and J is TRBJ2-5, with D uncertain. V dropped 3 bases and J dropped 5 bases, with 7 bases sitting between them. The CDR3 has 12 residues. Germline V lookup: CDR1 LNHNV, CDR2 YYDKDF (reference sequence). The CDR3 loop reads CATSRAAETQYF. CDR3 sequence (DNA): TGTGCCACCAGCAGGGCCGCGGAGACCCAGTACTTC.

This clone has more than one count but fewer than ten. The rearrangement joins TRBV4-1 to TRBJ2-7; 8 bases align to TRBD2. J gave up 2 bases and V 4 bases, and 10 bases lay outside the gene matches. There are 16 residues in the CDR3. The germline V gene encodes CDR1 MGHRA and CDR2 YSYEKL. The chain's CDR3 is CASSPIDMGLAYEQYF. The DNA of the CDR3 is TGCGCCAGCAGCCCAATTGACATGGGACTAGCCTACGAGCAGTACTTC.

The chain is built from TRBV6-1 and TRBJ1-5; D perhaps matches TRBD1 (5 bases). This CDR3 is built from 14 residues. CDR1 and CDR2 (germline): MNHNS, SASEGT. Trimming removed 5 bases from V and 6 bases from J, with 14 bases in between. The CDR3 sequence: CASSKAQGGQPQHF. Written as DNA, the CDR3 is TGTGCCAGCAGTAAGGCTCAGGGTGGTCAGCCCCAGCATTTT.

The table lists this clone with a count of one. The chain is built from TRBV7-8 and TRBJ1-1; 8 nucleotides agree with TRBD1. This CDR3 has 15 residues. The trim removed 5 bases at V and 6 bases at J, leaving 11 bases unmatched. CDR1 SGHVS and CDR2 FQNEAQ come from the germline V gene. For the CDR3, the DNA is TGTGCCAGCAGCCCCCGGACAGGGTCATGGGCTGAAGCTTTCTTT. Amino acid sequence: CASSPRTGSWAEAFF. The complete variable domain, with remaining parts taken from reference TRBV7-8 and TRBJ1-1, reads GAGVSQSPRYKVAKRGQDVALRCDPISGHVSLFWYQQALGQGPEFLTYFQNEAQLDKSGLPSDRFFAERPEGSVSTLKIQRTQQEDSAVYLCASSPRTGSWAEAFFGQGTRLTVV.

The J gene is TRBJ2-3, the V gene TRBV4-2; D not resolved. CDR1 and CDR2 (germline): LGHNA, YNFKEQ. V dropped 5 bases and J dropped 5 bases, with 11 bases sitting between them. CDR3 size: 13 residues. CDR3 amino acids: CASSSRIGDTQYF. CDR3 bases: TGTGCCAGCAGCAGTAGAATAGGAGATACGCAGTATTTT.

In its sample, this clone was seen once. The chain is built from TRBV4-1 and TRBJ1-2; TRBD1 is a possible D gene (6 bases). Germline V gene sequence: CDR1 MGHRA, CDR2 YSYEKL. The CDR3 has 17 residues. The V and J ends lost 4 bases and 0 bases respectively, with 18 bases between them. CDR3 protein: CASSRSVQGLTNYGYTF. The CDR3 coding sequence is TGCGCCAGCAGCCGTTCCGTACAGGGCTTGACTAACTATGGCTACACCTTC.

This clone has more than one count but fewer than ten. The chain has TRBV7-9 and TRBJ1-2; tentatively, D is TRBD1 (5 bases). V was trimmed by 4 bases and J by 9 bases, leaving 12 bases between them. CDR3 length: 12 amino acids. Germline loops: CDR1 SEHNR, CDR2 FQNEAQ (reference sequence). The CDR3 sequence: CASSSGHRSYTF. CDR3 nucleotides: TGTGCCAGCAGCTCCGGACATCGTAGCTACACCTTC.

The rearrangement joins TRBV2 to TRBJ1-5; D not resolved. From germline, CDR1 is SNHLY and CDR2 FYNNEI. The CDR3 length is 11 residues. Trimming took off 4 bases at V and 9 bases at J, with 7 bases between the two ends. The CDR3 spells CASSGEGPQHF. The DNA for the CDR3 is TGTGCCAGCAGTGGGGAAGGGCCCCAGCATTTT.

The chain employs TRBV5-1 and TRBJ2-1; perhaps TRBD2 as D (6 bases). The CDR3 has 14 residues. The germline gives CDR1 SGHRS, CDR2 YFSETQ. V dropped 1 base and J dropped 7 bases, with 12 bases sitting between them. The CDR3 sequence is CASSLRTTGNEQFF. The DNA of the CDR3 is TGCGCCAGCAGCTTGAGGACTACTGGGAATGAGCAGTTCTTC.

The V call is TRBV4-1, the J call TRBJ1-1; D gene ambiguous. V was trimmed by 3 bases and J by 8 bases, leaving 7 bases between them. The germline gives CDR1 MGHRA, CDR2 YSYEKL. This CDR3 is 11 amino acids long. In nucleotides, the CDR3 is TGCGCCAGCAGCCATGGCCAGGAAGCTTTCTTT. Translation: CASSHGQEAFF.

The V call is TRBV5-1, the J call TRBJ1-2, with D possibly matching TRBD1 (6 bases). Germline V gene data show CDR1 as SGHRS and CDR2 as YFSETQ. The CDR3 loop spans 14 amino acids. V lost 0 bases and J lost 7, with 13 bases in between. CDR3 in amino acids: CASSLADRSSGYTF. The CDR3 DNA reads TGCGCCAGCAGCTTGGCCGACAGGAGCAGTGGCTACACCTTC.